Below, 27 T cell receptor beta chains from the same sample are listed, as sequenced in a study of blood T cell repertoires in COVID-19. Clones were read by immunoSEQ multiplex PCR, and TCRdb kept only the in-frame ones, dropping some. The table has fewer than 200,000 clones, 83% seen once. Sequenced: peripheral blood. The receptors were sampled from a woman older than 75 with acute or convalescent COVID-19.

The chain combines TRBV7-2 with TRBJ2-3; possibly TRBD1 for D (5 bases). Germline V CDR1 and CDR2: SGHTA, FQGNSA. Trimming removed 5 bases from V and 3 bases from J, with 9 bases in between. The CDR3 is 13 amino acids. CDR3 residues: CASSNRQTDTQYF. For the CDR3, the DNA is TGTGCCAGCAGCAACCGACAGACAGATACGCAGTATTTT.

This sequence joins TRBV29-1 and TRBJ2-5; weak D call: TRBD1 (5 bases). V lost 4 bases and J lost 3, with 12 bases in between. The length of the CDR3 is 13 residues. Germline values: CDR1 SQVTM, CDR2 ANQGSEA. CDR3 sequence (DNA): TGCAGCGTTGCAGTAGGGGCCGAAGAGACCCAGTACTTC. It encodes CSVAVGAEETQYF.

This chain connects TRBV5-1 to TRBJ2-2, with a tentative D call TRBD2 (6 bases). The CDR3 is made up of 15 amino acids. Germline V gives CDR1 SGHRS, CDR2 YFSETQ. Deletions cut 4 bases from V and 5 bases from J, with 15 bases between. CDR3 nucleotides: TGCGCCAGCAGCGTCATGACTGGGGGGACCGGGGAGCTGTTTTTT. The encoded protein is CASSVMTGGTGELFF.

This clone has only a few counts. The CDR3 nucleotides read TGTGCCAGCAGTCCAGCGGGGGGAACCTTTCGGCAGGTAGATACGCAGTATTTT. Translation: CASSPAGGTFRQVDTQYF. This chain connects TRBV25-1 to TRBJ2-3, with TRBD2 matching 9 bases. After removal of 5 bases from V and 5 bases from J, the junction contained 17 bases not matched to a gene. The CDR3 covers 18 residues. Germline V gives CDR1 MGHDK, CDR2 SYGVNS.

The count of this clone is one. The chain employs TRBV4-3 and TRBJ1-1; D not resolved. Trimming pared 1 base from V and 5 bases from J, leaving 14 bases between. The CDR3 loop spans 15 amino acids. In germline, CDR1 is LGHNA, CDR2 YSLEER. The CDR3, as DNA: TGCGCCAGCAGCCAAGGATTGGCCTCGGGGACTGAAGCTTTCTTT. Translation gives CASSQGLASGTEAFF.

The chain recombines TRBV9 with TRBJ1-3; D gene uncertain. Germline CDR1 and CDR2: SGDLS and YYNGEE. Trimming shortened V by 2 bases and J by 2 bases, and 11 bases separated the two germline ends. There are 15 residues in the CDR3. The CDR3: CASSVSPRAGNTIYF. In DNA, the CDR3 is TGTGCCAGCAGCGTGAGCCCCCGCGCTGGAAACACCATATATTTT. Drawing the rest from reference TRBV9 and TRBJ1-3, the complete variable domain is DSGVTQTPKHLITATGQRVTLRCSPRSGDLSVYWYQQSLDQGLQFLIQYYNGEERAKGNILERFSAQQFPDLHSELNLSSLELGDSALYFCASSVSPRAGNTIYFGEGSWLTVV.

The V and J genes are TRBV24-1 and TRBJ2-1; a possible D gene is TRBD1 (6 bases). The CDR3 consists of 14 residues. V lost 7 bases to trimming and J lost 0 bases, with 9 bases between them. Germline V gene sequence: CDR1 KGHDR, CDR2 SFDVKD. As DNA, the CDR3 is TGTGCCACCAGGGACAGCGCCTCCTACAATGAGCAGTTCTTC. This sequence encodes CATRDSASYNEQFF.

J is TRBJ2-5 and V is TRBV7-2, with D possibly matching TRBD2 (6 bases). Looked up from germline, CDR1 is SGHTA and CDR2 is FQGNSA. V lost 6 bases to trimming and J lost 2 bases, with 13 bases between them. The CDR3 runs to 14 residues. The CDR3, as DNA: TGTGCCAGCAGGCGGGACTCCTCTCAAGAGACCCAGTACTTC. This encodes CASRRDSSQETQYF.

The CDR3 DNA reads as TGTGCCAGCAGTCGGAGATTACTAGCGGGTGTCACAGATACGCAGTATTTT. Protein product: CASSRRLLAGVTDTQYF. The chain is built from TRBV28 and TRBJ2-3; 9 bases map to TRBD2. V trimming: 5 bases; J trimming: 2 bases; junction bases outside the gene matches: 11. The CDR3 consists of 17 residues. Germline CDR1 reads MDHEN; CDR2 reads SYDVKM.

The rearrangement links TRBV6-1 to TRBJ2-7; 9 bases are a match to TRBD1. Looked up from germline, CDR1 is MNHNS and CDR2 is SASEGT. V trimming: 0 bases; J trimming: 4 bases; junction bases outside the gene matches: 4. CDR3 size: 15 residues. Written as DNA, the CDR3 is TGTGCCAGCAGTGAAGCCGGGACAGGGTTTTACGAGCAGTACTTC. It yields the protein CASSEAGTGFYEQYF.

Here the CDR3 DNA reads TGTGCCTGGAGTTCCGGGACAGGGGGCGTGGGGGTCGGGGAGACCCAGTACTTC. Its translation is CAWSSGTGGVGVGETQYF. The chain carries TRBV30 and TRBJ2-5, with 12 bases that match TRBD1. The germline CDR1 and CDR2 sequences are GTSNPN and SVGIG (reference sequence). CDR3 length: 18 amino acids. V lost 2 bases and J lost 5; bases outside the gene matches: 15.

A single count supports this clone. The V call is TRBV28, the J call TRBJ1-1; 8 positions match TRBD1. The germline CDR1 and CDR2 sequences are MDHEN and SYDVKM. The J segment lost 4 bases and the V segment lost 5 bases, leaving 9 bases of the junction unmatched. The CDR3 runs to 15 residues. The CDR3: CASSPPGTGRTEAFF. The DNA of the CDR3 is TGTGCCAGCAGTCCCCCCGGGACAGGACGCACTGAAGCTTTCTTT.

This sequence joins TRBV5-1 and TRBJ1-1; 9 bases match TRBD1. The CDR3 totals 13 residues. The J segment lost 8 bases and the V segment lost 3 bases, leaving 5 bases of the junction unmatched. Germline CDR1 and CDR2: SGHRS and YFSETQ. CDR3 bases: TGCGCCAGCAGCTCCACGACAGGGGGGGAAGCTTTCTTT. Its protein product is CASSSTTGGEAFF.

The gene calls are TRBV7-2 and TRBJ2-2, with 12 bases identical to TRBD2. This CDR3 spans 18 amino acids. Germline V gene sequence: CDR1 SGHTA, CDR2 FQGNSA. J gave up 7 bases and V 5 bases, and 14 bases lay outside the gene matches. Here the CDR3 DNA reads TGTGCCAGCAGCCCGAGGTGGCTAGCGGGGGGGCAAAGCGGGGAGCTGTTTTTT. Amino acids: CASSPRWLAGGQSGELFF.

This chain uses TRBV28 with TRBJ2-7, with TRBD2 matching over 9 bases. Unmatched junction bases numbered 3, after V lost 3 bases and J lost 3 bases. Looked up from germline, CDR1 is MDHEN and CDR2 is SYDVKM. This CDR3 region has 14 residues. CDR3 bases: TGTGCCAGCAGTTTCCCAGCGGGGGGCTACGAGCAGTACTTC. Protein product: CASSFPAGGYEQYF.

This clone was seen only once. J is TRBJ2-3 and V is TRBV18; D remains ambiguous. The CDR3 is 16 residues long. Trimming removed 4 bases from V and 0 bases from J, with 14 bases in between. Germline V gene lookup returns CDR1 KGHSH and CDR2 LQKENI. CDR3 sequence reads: CASSRSGQESTDTQYF. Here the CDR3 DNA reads TGTGCCAGCTCACGCTCTGGGCAGGAAAGCACAGATACGCAGTATTTT.

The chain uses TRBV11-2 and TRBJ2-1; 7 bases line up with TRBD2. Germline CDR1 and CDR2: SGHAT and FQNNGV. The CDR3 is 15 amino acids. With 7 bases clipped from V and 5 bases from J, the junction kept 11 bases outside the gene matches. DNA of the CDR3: TGTGCCAGCAACCTTCGCGGGAGAGCAGACAATGAGCAGTTCTTC. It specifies CASNLRGRADNEQFF.

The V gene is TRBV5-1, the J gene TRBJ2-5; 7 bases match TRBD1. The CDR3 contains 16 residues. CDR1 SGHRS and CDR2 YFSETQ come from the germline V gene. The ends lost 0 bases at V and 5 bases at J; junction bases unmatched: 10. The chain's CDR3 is CASSLVGTDSWETQYF. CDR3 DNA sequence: TGCGCCAGCAGCTTGGTGGGGACAGACAGTTGGGAGACCCAGTACTTC.

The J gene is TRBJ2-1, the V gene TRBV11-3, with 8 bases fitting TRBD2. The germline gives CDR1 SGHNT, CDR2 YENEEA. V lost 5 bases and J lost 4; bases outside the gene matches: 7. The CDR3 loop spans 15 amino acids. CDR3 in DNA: TGTGCCAGCAGCATAGCGGGACTGACATACAATGAGCAGTTCTTC. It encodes CASSIAGLTYNEQFF.

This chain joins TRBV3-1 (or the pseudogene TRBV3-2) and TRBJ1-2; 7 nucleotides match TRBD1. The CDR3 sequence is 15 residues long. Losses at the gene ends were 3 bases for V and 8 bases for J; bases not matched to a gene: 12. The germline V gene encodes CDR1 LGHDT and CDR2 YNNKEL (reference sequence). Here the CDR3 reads CASSQRVVTGEGYTF. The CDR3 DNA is TGTGCCAGCAGCCAGAGAGTCGTAACAGGGGAAGGCTACACCTTC.

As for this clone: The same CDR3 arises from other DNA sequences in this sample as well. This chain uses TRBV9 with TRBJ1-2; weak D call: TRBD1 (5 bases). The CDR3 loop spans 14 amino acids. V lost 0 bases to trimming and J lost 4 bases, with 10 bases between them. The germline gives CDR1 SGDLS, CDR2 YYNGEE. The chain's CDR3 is CASSVGGVPYGYTF. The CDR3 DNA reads TGTGCCAGCAGCGTAGGGGGGGTGCCCTATGGCTACACCTTC.

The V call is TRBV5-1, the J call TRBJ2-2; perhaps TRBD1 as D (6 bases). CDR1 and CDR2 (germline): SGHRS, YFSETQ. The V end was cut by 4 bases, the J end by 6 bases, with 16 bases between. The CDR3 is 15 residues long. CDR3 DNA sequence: TGCGCCAGCAGCCCACGGACAGCTTTCGCCGGGGAGCTGTTTTTT. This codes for CASSPRTAFAGELFF.

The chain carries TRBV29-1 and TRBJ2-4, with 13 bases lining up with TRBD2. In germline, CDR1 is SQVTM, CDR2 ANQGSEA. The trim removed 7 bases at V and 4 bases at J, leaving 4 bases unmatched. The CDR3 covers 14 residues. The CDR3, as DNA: TGCAGCGCCGGGACTAGCGGGGATAAAAACATTCAGTACTTC. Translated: CSAGTSGDKNIQYF.

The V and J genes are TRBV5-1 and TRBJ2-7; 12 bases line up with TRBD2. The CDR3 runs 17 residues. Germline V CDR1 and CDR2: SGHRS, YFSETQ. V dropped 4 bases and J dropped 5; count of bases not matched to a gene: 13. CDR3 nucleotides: TGCGCCAGCAGCCCCCTTGGGCTAGCGGGAGGGCCCCACGAGCAGTACTTC. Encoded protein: CASSPLGLAGGPHEQYF.

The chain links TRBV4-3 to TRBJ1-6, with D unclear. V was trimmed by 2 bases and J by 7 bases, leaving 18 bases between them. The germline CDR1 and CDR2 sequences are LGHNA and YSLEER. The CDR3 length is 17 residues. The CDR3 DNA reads TGCGCCAGCAGCCAATCCCCTCAGACCGGAGTGAATTCACCCCTCCACTTT. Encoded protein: CASSQSPQTGVNSPLHF.

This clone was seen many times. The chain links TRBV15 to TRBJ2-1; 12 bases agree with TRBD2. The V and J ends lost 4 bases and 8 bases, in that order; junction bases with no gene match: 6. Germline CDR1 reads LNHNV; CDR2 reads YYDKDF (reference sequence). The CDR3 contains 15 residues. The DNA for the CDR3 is TGTGCCACCAGCACCGGGACTAGCGGGCCCGATGAGCAGTTCTTC. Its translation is CATSTGTSGPDEQFF.

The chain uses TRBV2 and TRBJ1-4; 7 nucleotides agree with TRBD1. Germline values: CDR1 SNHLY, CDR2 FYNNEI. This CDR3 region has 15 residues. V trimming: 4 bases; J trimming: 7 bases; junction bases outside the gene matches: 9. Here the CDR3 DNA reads TGTGCCAGCAGTGCACAAAGGGGGCGCGGTGAAAAACTGTTTTTT. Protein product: CASSAQRGRGEKLFF. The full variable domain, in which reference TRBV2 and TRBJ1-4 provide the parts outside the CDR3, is EPEVTQTPSHQVTQMGQEVILRCVPISNHLYFYWYRQILGQKVEFLVSFYNNEISEKSEIFDDQFSVERPDGSNFTLKIRSTKLEDSAMYFCASSAQRGRGEKLFFGSGTQLSVL.